This entry is about one TCR beta chain. In this sample, this clone turned up a few times. There is no known antigen for this receptor. No clone much larger than this one lies a single base away; base qualities are absent. Relative to germline, V is missing 5 bases and J is missing 5 bases, with 9 bases of the junction outside any gene match. In the germline V gene, CDR1 corresponds to MDHEN and CDR2 to SYDVKM. The CDR3 covers 14 residues, taking in both the cysteine and the phenylalanine. Of all the DNA, just the CDR3 is kept, 42 bases in frame from base 1. This sample was included in a study of graft-versus-host responses after intestinal transplantation (dated by TCRdb to the early 2020s). Broadly, across the study: The transplants that recipients received were multivisceral, liver-intestinal, or isolated intestinal. Every recipient was given anti-thymocyte globulin induction, followed by 2 to 4 years of maintenance tacrolimus and steroids. Graft-versus-host and host-versus-graft alloreactive T cell clones were tracked in the graft, circulation and bone marrow after intestinal transplantation using bulk TCR-beta CDR3 sequencing. Alloreactive clones were identified by sequencing pre-transplant mixed lymphocyte reaction products and comparing these products with unstimulated pre-transplant donor and recipient T cells. The cohort enrolled about two dozen intestinal transplant recipients, one of whom was a retransplant, and 3 patients without pretransplant specimens were excluded. Donor T cell macrochimerism was defined as a peak of at least 4% donor T cells among recipient peripheral blood mononuclear cells. Samples from three later patients were sequenced in-house on an Illumina MiSeq with MiXCR processing rather than by the commercial service.

General findings and caveats noted by the study authors: Conclusions were limited by the relatively low number and heterogeneity of intestinal transplant patients. Peak levels of circulating GvH clones were associated with declines in HvG clones early after transplant. GvH clones turned up in recipient bone marrow, with some appearing earlier in ileal mucosa or blood, a pattern consistent with an intestinal mucosal origin. High GvH to HvG T cell clonal ratios were observed in the allografts of patients with donor T cell macrochimerism.

The time point tag for this specimen amounts to: cells obtained before transplantation from donor or recipient. CD3+CD4+ and CD3+CD8+ populations were FACS-sorted from unstimulated pre-transplant donor and recipient cells taken from spleen or lymph nodes. Library preparation used the immunoSEQ multiplex PCR assay. For most patients, genomic DNA was isolated with the Qiagen DNeasy Blood and Tissue Kit and sent frozen to Adaptive Biotechnologies for TCR sequencing. For most patients, high-throughput TCR-beta CDR3 sequencing of genomic DNA was performed by Adaptive Biotechnologies. Under the source paper's analysis protocol: Adaptive's ImmunoSEQ software was the source of the TCR sequencing data for 18 patients, while a few other patients were processed with MiXCR and VDJtools. To correct CD4 versus CD8 sorting errors, sequences present in both subsets at a frequency ratio below 5:1 were removed. CDR3 nucleotide sequences shared between donor and recipient were removed because their origin could not be assigned. To count as alloreactive, a clone needed at least 2-fold expansion over unstimulated cells and a minimum CFSE-low frequency of 0.002% (template counts) or 0.001% (read counts). Mappable clones were those detected in sequenced pre-transplant spleen, lymph node, or MLR CFSE-low populations of the donor or recipient. The cumulative frequency of alloreactive clones was calculated as a percentage of all sequences, weighted by copy number. As stored in TCRdb, this immuneACCESS dataset retains in-frame rearrangements with V and J assigned. A fraction of the clones does not appear; measured against another copy, unresolved V genes explain less than half of the discrepancy, and the remainder lacks a known reason. The V and J calls and the clone size are those of that table, but D and trimming were determined from the DNA. In this sample the table shows about 120,000 clones, approximately 90% of which occur a single time. Of the sample, about 0.18% is held by the ten largest clones.

The chain is assembled from TRBV28 and TRBJ2-7, with 7 bases in between that match TRBD1. This specimen was unstimulated CD4+ T cells sorted from spleen or lymph node cells, taken before intestinal transplant. The source is a human donor who received an intestinal transplant. The CDR3 protein sequence reads: CASSEPTGLNEQYF. The DNA sequence is as follows: TGTGCCAGCAGTGAACCGACAGGGCTTAACGAGCAGTACTTC. Outside the CDR3, residues come from the reference TRBV28 and TRBJ2-7 proteins, so the full variable domain is: DVKVTQSSRYLVKRTGEKVFLECVQDMDHENMFWYRQDPGLGLRLIYFSYDVKMKEKGDIPEGYSVSREKKERFSLILESASTNQTSMYLCASSEPTGLNEQYFGPGTRLTVT.